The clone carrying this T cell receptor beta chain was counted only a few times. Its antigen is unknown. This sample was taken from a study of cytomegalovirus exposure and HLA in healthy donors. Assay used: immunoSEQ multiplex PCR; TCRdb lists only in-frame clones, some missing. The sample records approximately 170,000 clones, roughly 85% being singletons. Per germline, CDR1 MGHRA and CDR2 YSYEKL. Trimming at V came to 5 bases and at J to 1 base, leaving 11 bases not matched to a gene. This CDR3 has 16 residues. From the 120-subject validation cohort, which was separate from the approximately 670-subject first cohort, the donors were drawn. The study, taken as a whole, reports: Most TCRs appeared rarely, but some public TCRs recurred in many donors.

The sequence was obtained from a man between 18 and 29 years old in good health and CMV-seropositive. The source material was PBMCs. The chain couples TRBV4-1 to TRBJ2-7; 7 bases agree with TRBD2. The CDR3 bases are TGCGCCAGCAGCGCCGGGGGGAGGGAACCGTCCTACGAGCAGTACTTC. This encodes CASSAGGREPSYEQYF.